These T cell receptor beta chains were read from a single sample in a study of T cells after yellow fever vaccination. TCRdb analysed the 5' RACE reads with MiXCR anew, one entry per CDR3 protein. Here the sample spans more than 120,000 distinct CDR3 sequences, about 8% being singletons. The source was CD4+ T cells sorted from PBMCs, collected 5 days after the yellow fever booster vaccination. Receptors were obtained from a man in his thirties or forties who received the YFV17D yellow fever vaccine. Both conserved end residues are part of each CDR3. Fields, in order: V gene, J gene, CDR3 protein.

TRBV5-1	TRBJ2-5	CASSSQGAQETQYF
TRBV6-2/TRBV6-3	TRBJ2-3	CASSYEEREWSDTQYF
TRBV30	TRBJ2-1	CAGRPDTYNEQFF
TRBV21-1	TRBJ2-1	CASTQEGLLRNEQFF
TRBV20-1	TRBJ2-7	CSARDHPYEQYF
TRBV7-9	TRBJ2-5	CASSGEGPTQYF
TRBV5-1	TRBJ2-7	CASSLSGLAQEAYEQYF
TRBV5-4	TRBJ2-1	CASSRAGGDEQFF
TRBV12-3/TRBV12-4	TRBJ2-4	CASRLAGANKNIQYF
TRBV5-1	TRBJ2-3	CASVAEELAGTDTQYF
TRBV25-1	TRBJ2-3	CASTSGGEWADTQYF
TRBV7-2	TRBJ2-7	CASSLGAGTTYEQYF
TRBV20-1	TRBJ1-3	CSAREHLFAGNTIYF
TRBV6-6	TRBJ2-7	CASSYREAEQYF
TRBV7-2	TRBJ2-1	CASSYSPISYNEQFF
TRBV18	TRBJ2-6	CASSPSLSPGANVLTF
TRBV4-3	TRBJ2-7	CASSLEGGSYEQYF
TRBV29-1	TRBJ2-7	CSVEDRSYEQYF
TRBV5-8	TRBJ2-6	CASSLEGGASGANVLTF
TRBV7-9	TRBJ2-1	CASSFPGSHEQFF
TRBV20-1	TRBJ1-5	CSAVTGGYSNQPQHF
TRBV10-3	TRBJ1-6	CAIKADRADNSPLHF